One and the same sample provided the 13 T cell receptor beta chains below, sequenced in a study of T cell repertoires in cytomegalovirus infection. No antigen is known for these receptors. TCRdb ran MiXCR on the reads and lists one entry per CDR3 protein. The table shows approximately 770,000 distinct CDR3 sequences, with about 28% occurring only once. Material: cultured CD8+ T cells from PBMCs, obtained from culture after CMV antigen stimulation. The receptors shown here come from a human donor in good health (CMV status not recorded). Some clones in this sample may be carry-over from other donors' samples.

The V and J genes are TRBV20-1 and TRBJ1-5; unclear D gene. Trimming pared 6 bases from V and 7 bases from J, leaving 16 bases between. There are 13 residues in the CDR3. CDR1 and CDR2 (germline): DFQATT, SNEGSKA (reference sequence). The CDR3 region is CSAYPGEGQPQHF. The DNA for the CDR3 is TGCAGTGCCTATCCCGGGGAAGGACAGCCCCAGCATTTT.

This clonotype was detected only once. The genes are TRBV19 and TRBJ2-7; D may be TRBD2 (6 bases). The CDR3 is 12 amino acids. Germline V gene data show CDR1 as LNHDA and CDR2 as SQIVND (reference sequence). This CDR3 reads CDGTRVSYEQYV. The CDR3 DNA reads as TGTGACGGGACTCGCGTCTCCTACGAGCAGTACGTC.

This CDR3 is CASSSSPRNTF. The CDR3 bases are TGTGCCAGCAGCTCAAGTCCCCGGAACACCTTC. The chain recombines TRBV7-3 with TRBJ1-2; the D is unclear. This CDR3 has 11 amino acids. Trimming shortened V by 4 bases and J by 12 bases, and 12 bases separated the two germline ends. CDR1 and CDR2 from the germline V gene are SGHTA and FQGTGA.

Details on this clonotype: One end of the junction fails to match germline, which may point to a read error. J is TRBJ2-5 and V is TRBV7-2, with D tentatively TRBD2 (7 bases). The CDR3 length is 16 residues. CDR1 SGHTA and CDR2 FQGNSA come from the germline V gene. This CDR3 is CASRLGLRGLGETQYF. CDR3 coding DNA: TGTGCCAGCAGATTAGGTTTGCGGGGGCTAGGGGAGACCCAGTACTTC.

This chain links TRBV4-1 with TRBJ2-7; maybe TRBD1 (5 bases). Trimming shortened V by 5 bases and J by 4 bases, and 12 bases separated the two germline ends. The CDR3 length is 13 residues. Germline V gene sequence: CDR1 MGHRA, CDR2 YSYEKL. The CDR3 sequence is CASSGALRYEQYF. The CDR3 region has the DNA TGCGCCAGCAGCGGGGCCCTCAGATACGAGCAGTACTTC.

The CDR3 DNA reads as TGTGCCAGCAGCCAAGGACAGCTCGGGAACACCATATATTTT. It specifies CASSQGQLGNTIYF. The genes are TRBV14 and TRBJ1-3; D is possibly TRBD1 (5 bases). CDR1 and CDR2 (germline): SGHDN, FVKESK. CDR3 length equals 14 residues. V was pared by 1 base and J by 7 bases, with 11 bases between.

This clonotype was seen ten or more times. V is TRBV19 and J is TRBJ1-1; 9 positions match TRBD1. The CDR3 sequence is 17 residues long. The junction had 15 bases not matched to a gene; V was cut back by 9 bases and J by 1 base. Germline lookup yields CDR1 LNHDA and CDR2 SQIVND (reference sequence). CDR3 DNA: TGTGCCAGCCAGTCCGCGGACAGGGGCGTTTGGAACACTGAAGCTTTCTTT. Translated, it gives CASQSADRGVWNTEAFF.

This clonotype was seen a few times. The chain recombines TRBV27 with TRBJ2-5; TRBD1 agrees at 9 bases. J lost 4 bases, V lost 2 bases, and 8 bases had no gene match. Germline V gives CDR1 MNHEY, CDR2 SMNVEV (reference sequence). This CDR3 contains 16 residues. DNA for the CDR3: TGTGCCAGCAGTTTAGGAAACAGGGGGCGGGGAGAGACCCAGTACTTC. Translated, it gives CASSLGNRGRGETQYF.

The J gene is TRBJ1-1, the V gene TRBV4-2; D is ambiguous. Trimming left V 4 bases short and J 4 bases short, with 13 bases between. The CDR3 sequence is 14 residues long. Germline V CDR1 and CDR2: LGHNA, YNFKEQ. CDR3 region: CASSPGIGSTEAFF. The CDR3, as DNA: TGTGCCAGCAGCCCTGGGATCGGTAGCACTGAAGCTTTCTTT.

V is TRBV27 and J is TRBJ1-2, with D maybe TRBD1 (6 bases). The germline V and J ends were trimmed by 2 bases and 6 bases, with 16 bases remaining between them. The CDR3 covers 15 residues. CDR1 is MNHEY and CDR2 is SMNVEV in the germline V gene (reference sequence). The CDR3 here is CASSLVLGGRNGYTF. The DNA of the CDR3 is TGTGCCAGCAGTTTAGTATTAGGGGGGCGAAATGGCTACACCTTC.

This clonotype was observed a few times. The CDR3 loop is CASSYGDPIPGYEQFF. CDR3 bases: TGTGCCAGCAGTTACGGGGACCCGATCCCAGGTTATGAGCAGTTCTTC. The chain recombines TRBV6-2 or TRBV6-3 with TRBJ2-1; either TRBD1 or TRBD2 may supply D (5 bases each). CDR3 length: 16 amino acids. The germline V gene has CDR1 MNHEY and CDR2 SVGEGT. Between the trimmed V and J ends, which lost 2 bases and 8 bases, there was a span of 19 bases.

This chain joins TRBV12-3 or TRBV12-4 and TRBJ2-2; perhaps TRBD2 as D (6 bases). With 10 bases removed from V and 1 base from J, the gap between germline ends came to 16 bases. The CDR3 totals 15 residues. In nucleotides, the CDR3 is TGTGCCACCTTAAGGAGGGACGGGAACACCGGGGAGCTGTTTTTT. Translated: CATLRRDGNTGELFF.

This chain links TRBV20-1 with TRBJ1-2, with D maybe TRBD1 (5 bases). V dropped 8 bases and J dropped 7 bases, with 14 bases sitting between them. Germline CDR1 is DFQATT and CDR2 is SNEGSKA (reference sequence). The CDR3 consists of 11 residues. The CDR3 coding sequence is TGCAGTCAGAGGGGTGGGCTTGGCTACACCTTC. It yields the protein CSQRGGLGYTF.